The source of this T cell receptor (beta chain) is a study of T cells in Graves' hyperthyroidism and ophthalmopathy. V lost 3 bases to trimming and J lost 4 bases, with 15 bases between them. Germline values: CDR1 MGHDK, CDR2 SYGVNS. The CDR3 totals 15 residues. TCR beta CDR3 sequences were amplified from RNA transcripts. Initially, a first-round RT-PCR of the TCR CDR3 employed the HTBI primer set. TCRdb reprocessed the multiplex PCR reads via MiXCR and lists one record per CDR3 protein. Of a few hundred thousand distinct CDR3 sequences in the sample, 20% to 25% are singletons; the top ten hold about a quarter. This clonotype appeared many times.

This chain connects TRBV25-1 to TRBJ2-5; the D gene is possibly TRBD2 (5 bases). Sample: blood. The sequence came from a man aged 18 to 30 with Graves' hyperthyroidism. In nucleotides, the CDR3 is TGTGCCAGCAGTGACCCTCGGGGTTCGGGAGAGACCCAGTACTTC. Translation gives CASSDPRGSGETQYF. The full variable domain, its missing parts supplied by reference TRBV25-1 and TRBJ2-5, is EADIYQTPRYLVIGTGKKITLECSQTMGHDKMYWYQQDPGMELHLIHYSYGVNSTEKGDLSSESTVSRIRTEHFPLTLESARPSHTSQYLCASSDPRGSGETQYFGPGTRLLVL.